Listed below are T cell receptor beta chains from one sample, sequenced in a study of cytomegalovirus exposure and HLA in healthy donors. The repertoire was sequenced with immunoSEQ multiplex PCR; TCRdb's copy has only in-frame clones and lacks some. The data show roughly 190,000 clones, 60% to 80% seen once. The sample comprised PBMCs. All receptors come from a man aged 35 to 55 in good health and CMV-seronegative. Both conserved end residues are part of each CDR3. D genes are given only for firm matches. Clone size is shown for a subset of rows, as once, few, many or a class of expanded clone.

clone_size,d_call,j_call,v_call,cdr3_aa,cdr3_nt
NA,TRBD2,TRBJ2-1,TRBV4-3,CASSQDDGRGYNEQFF,TGCGCCAGCAGCCAAGATGACGGGAGGGGCTACAATGAGCAGTTCTTC
NA,NA,TRBJ2-7,TRBV28,CASSSPGFSYEQYF,TGTGCCAGCAGTTCCCCGGGTTTTAGCTACGAGCAGTACTTC
NA,TRBD1,TRBJ1-2,TRBV19,CASSIRDSLSGYTF,TGTGCCAGTAGTATAAGGGACAGCCTGTCTGGCTACACCTTC
few,TRBD2,TRBJ2-1,TRBV11-2,CASSKTSGLYNEQFF,TGTGCCAGCAGCAAGACTAGCGGGCTATACAATGAGCAGTTCTTC
few,TRBD2,TRBJ2-5,TRBV30,CAWSRASGGNGETQYF,TGTGCCTGGAGTCGGGCCAGCGGGGGGAATGGAGAGACCCAGTACTTC
medium-sized,TRBD1,TRBJ2-5,TRBV29-1,CSVAPQGDQLVQYF,TGCAGCGTTGCCCCTCAGGGGGACCAGTTGGTCCAGTACTTC
NA,NA,TRBJ2-7,TRBV5-1,CASSLEGNHYEQYF,TGCGCCAGCAGCTTGGAGGGGAACCACTACGAGCAGTACTTC
NA,NA,TRBJ1-4,TRBV5-5,CASSSRDFGVNEKLFF,TGTGCCAGCAGCTCGAGGGACTTCGGCGTCAATGAAAAACTGTTTTTT
NA,TRBD2,TRBJ2-3,TRBV29-1,CSVSLTSGNTDTQYF,TGCAGCGTCAGCCTGACTAGCGGGAATACAGATACGCAGTATTTT
NA,TRBD2,TRBJ2-5,TRBV5-1,CASSSYRTSGRRQETQYF,TGCGCCAGCAGCTCTTACCGGACTAGCGGGAGGCGCCAAGAGACCCAGTACTTC
NA,TRBD1,TRBJ2-3,TRBV5-1,CASSPPGQGASDTQYF,TGCGCCAGCAGCCCCCCCGGACAGGGGGCTTCAGATACGCAGTATTTT
NA,TRBD1,TRBJ1-2,TRBV18,CASSPQTGTVNGYTF,TGTGCCAGCTCACCGCAGACAGGGACGGTTAATGGCTACACCTTC
NA,NA,TRBJ1-6,TRBV5-4,CATGQNNSPLHF,TGTGCCACCGGACAGAATAATTCACCCCTCCACTTT
NA,NA,TRBJ2-5,TRBV5-6,CASSFGGGASGTQYF,TGTGCCAGCAGCTTTGGTGGCGGGGCAAGCGGGACCCAGTACTTC
few,TRBD2,TRBJ2-3,TRBV7-2,CASSLFRGGGTDTQYF,TGTGCCAGCAGCTTATTTAGGGGAGGGGGCACAGATACGCAGTATTTT
NA,TRBD2,TRBJ2-5,TRBV11-1,CASSPRGLAVPPETQYF,TGTGCCAGCAGCCCCCGTGGACTAGCGGTGCCTCCAGAGACCCAGTACTTC
few,TRBD2,TRBJ2-1,TRBV12-5,CASGLGSASGGAGEQFF,TGTGCTAGTGGTTTGGGCTCCGCTAGCGGGGGGGCAGGTGAGCAGTTCTTC